The 16 T cell receptor beta chains presented below share a single source sample, sequenced in a study of T cell responses to AZD1222 COVID-19 vaccine. Generated by immunoSEQ multiplex PCR, the TCRdb table keeps only in-frame clones and is missing some. The sample has fewer than 130,000 clones; 70% to 90% are singletons. The sequences come from peripheral blood, collected 28 days after the second AZD1222 dose. The source is an adult who received the AZD1222 COVID-19 vaccine.

The CDR3 DNA is TGTGCCAGCAGCCAAGATCGTGTTCTTGGCTACACCTTC. Translating it yields CASSQDRVLGYTF. The chain couples TRBV4-2 to TRBJ1-2; D remains ambiguous. This CDR3 spans 13 amino acids. CDR1 and CDR2 (germline): LGHNA, YNFKEQ. The ends were cut back, 0 bases at V and 7 bases at J, with 9 bases in the middle.

J is TRBJ1-1 and V is TRBV27; D is unresolved. The CDR3 runs 14 residues. V gave up 10 bases and J gave up 0 bases, with 15 bases separating them. From germline, CDR1 is MNHEY and CDR2 SMNVEV (reference sequence). CDR3 nucleotides: TGTGCCACCTGGGAAGACCAAATGAACACTGAAGCTTTCTTT. Encoded protein: CATWEDQMNTEAFF.

The genes are TRBV30 and TRBJ1-6; D unresolved. Germline V gene sequence: CDR1 GTSNPN, CDR2 SVGIG (reference sequence). V lost 5 bases and J lost 6, with 11 bases in between. This CDR3 contains 13 residues. Here the CDR3 reads CAWRGRPNSPLHF. Here the CDR3 DNA reads TGTGCCTGGCGTGGCAGGCCTAATTCACCCCTCCACTTT.

The chain carries TRBV27 and TRBJ2-7; 8 bases are shared with TRBD1. The V segment lost 5 bases and the J segment 5 bases; nucleotides outside the gene matches: 8. Germline V CDR1 and CDR2: MNHEY, SMNVEV (reference sequence). The CDR3 length is 14 residues. For the CDR3, the DNA is TGTGCCAGCAGTCTGATGGACAGGGTCCACGAGCAGTACTTC. It encodes CASSLMDRVHEQYF.

V is TRBV28 and J is TRBJ1-1; no reliable D call. CDR1 is MDHEN, CDR2 SYDVKM, per germline. This CDR3 is built from 12 residues. Deletions cut 5 bases from V and 4 bases from J, with 8 bases between. The CDR3 sequence is CASSPLSTEAFF. CDR3 nucleotide sequence: TGTGCCAGCAGTCCTTTATCCACTGAAGCTTTCTTT.

The V gene is TRBV30, the J gene TRBJ2-1; D possibly corresponds to TRBD2 (6 bases). Germline assignment: CDR1 GTSNPN and CDR2 SVGIG (reference sequence). The CDR3 totals 11 residues. Trimming took off 2 bases at V and 11 bases at J, with 10 bases between the two ends. In DNA, the CDR3 is TGTGCCTGGAGTTCGACTAGGCAGCAGTTCTTC. Translating gives CAWSSTRQQFF.

The rearrangement joins TRBV19 to TRBJ1-1, with a tentative D call TRBD1 (5 bases). This CDR3 is built from 15 residues. Germline V lookup: CDR1 LNHDA, CDR2 SQIVND (reference sequence). V was trimmed by 4 bases and J by 1 base, leaving 13 bases between them. The CDR3 DNA reads TGTGCCAGTAGTACACCGGGACGGGCGAACACTGAAGCTTTCTTT. This sequence encodes CASSTPGRANTEAFF.

V and J are TRBV12-3 or TRBV12-4 and TRBJ1-4, with D perhaps matching TRBD1 (5 bases). The CDR3 consists of 13 residues. V was clipped by 5 bases and J by 8 bases, with 12 bases between them. CDR3 bases: TGTGCCAGCAGTGACTTCCGGGGGGAAAAACTGTTTTTT. It yields the protein CASSDFRGEKLFF.

The gene calls are TRBV19 and TRBJ1-1; 7 nucleotides match TRBD1. The V and J ends lost 6 bases and 0 bases, in that order; junction bases with no gene match: 13. Germline CDR1 LNHDA, CDR2 SQIVND (reference sequence). The CDR3 consists of 17 residues. The CDR3 sequence: CASSNSTGLSMNTEAFF. The CDR3 nucleotides read TGTGCCAGTAGCAACTCGACAGGGCTTTCTATGAACACTGAAGCTTTCTTT. Full variable domain (outside the CDR3, taken from reference TRBV19 and TRBJ1-1): DGGITQSPKYLFRKEGQNVTLSCEQNLNHDAMYWYRQDPGQGLRLIYYSQIVNDFQKGDIAEGYSVSREKKESFPLTVTSAQKNPTAFYLCASSNSTGLSMNTEAFFGQGTRLTVV.

This clone showed up just once. The rearrangement uses TRBV7-2 and TRBJ2-1; 8 bases agree with TRBD2. The J segment lost 9 bases and the V segment lost 0 bases, leaving 7 bases of the junction unmatched. This CDR3 has 15 amino acids. Germline V lookup: CDR1 SGHTA, CDR2 FQGNSA. The CDR3 DNA follows: TGTGCCAGCAGCTTAGCGGCGTCGGGAGGGCGTGAGCAGTTCTTC. Translation: CASSLAASGGREQFF.

The sample holds a few counts of this clone. This sequence joins TRBV5-1 and TRBJ2-7, with 9 bases lining up with TRBD2. CDR1 is SGHRS and CDR2 is YFSETQ in the germline V gene. Trimming at V came to 6 bases and at J to 0 bases, leaving 4 bases not matched to a gene. CDR3 size: 14 residues. The CDR3, as DNA: TGCGCCAGCAAGAGTAGCGGGAGCTCCTACGAGCAGTACTTC. Translating gives CASKSSGSSYEQYF.

This clone appeared a few times. The rearrangement uses TRBV18 and TRBJ1-2; 9 bases are a match to TRBD1. V was pared by 3 bases and J by 7 bases, with 12 bases of the junction left unmatched. The CDR3 runs to 16 residues. Germline CDR1 reads KGHSH; CDR2 reads LQKENI. CDR3 region: CASSPIQGAHFFGYTF. CDR3 sequence (DNA): TGTGCCAGCTCACCGATACAGGGGGCGCATTTCTTTGGCTACACCTTC.

The J gene is TRBJ2-2, the V gene TRBV5-1, with D unclear. The CDR3 consists of 12 residues. Germline V gene lookup returns CDR1 SGHRS and CDR2 YFSETQ. V was trimmed by 4 bases and J by 6 bases, leaving 7 bases between them. The CDR3 sequence: CASSKKPGELFF. The CDR3, as DNA: TGCGCCAGCAGCAAAAAGCCCGGGGAGCTGTTTTTT.

Ten or more counts support this clone. This chain joins TRBV2 and TRBJ2-7; perhaps TRBD2 as D (5 bases). Germline V gene sequence: CDR1 SNHLY, CDR2 FYNNEI. The CDR3 has 13 residues. V lost 7 bases and J 2 bases, leaving 12 bases between the germline ends. CDR3 in amino acids: CASTGSVAYEQYF. The CDR3 DNA is TGTGCCAGCACAGGTAGCGTAGCCTACGAGCAGTACTTC.

The chain couples TRBV6-5 to TRBJ1-2; the match to TRBD1 covers 9 bases. The CDR3 is 15 residues long. After removal of 6 bases from V and 5 bases from J, the junction contained 10 bases not matched to a gene. The V gene's germline CDR1 is MNHEY and CDR2 SVGAGI. The CDR3 DNA follows: TGTGCCAGCAGGCTAGAACAGGGGGCCTTTTATGGCTACACCTTC. It is translated as CASRLEQGAFYGYTF.

V gene TRBV5-5 combines with J gene TRBJ2-7, with TRBD2 as a possible D gene (6 bases). The V end was cut by 4 bases, the J end by 7 bases, with 18 bases between. Germline V gene lookup returns CDR1 SGHKS and CDR2 YYEKEE (reference sequence). The CDR3 loop spans 14 amino acids. CDR3 amino acids: CASSPQGGLVEQYF. CDR3 nucleotide sequence: TGTGCCAGCAGCCCCCAAGGAGGGCTTGTTGAGCAGTACTTC.